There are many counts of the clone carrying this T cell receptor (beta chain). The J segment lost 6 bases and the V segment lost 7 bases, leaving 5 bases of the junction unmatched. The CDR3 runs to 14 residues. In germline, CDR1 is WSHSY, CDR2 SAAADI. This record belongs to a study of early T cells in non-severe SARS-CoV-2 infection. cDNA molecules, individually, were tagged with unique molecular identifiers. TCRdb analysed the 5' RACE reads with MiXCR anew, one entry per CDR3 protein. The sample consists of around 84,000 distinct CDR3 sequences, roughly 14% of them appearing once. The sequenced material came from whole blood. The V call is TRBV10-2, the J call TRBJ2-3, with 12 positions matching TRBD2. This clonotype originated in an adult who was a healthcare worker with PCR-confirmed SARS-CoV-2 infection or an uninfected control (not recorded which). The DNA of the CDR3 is TGCGCCAGCACGACTAGCGGGAGTGCCGATACGCAGTATTTT. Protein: CASTTSGSADTQYF.